The subject of this entry is one T cell receptor beta chain. Antigen specificity is unknown. These data originate in a study of Tregs in tolerant kidney transplant recipients. The wider study: Sorting of CD4+CD25+CD127- cells followed approximately three-day belatacept mixed lymphocyte reactions, sometimes with roughly five-day graft donor restimulation. Sorting used antibodies to exclude donor cells. Findings and caveats of the study: Validation in larger populations is needed because few patients were studied.

The protocol was immunoSEQ multiplex PCR, while the TCRdb copy is restricted to in-frame clones and leaves out a portion. The sample holds approximately 41,000 clones, 95% to 96% seen once. The clonotype originates from a human donor in good health. The material sequenced was Tregs from blood cultured with allogeneic cells.

CDR3 DNA: TGTGCCAGCCGGCCCAGGGTACACTACGAGCAGTACTTC. Translating gives CASRPRVHYEQYF. The V call is TRBV6-1, the J call TRBJ2-7; TRBD1 is a possible D gene (5 bases). This CDR3 is built from 13 residues. The germline V gene encodes CDR1 MNHNS and CDR2 SASEGT. Trimming shortened V by 8 bases and J by 3 bases, and 14 bases separated the two germline ends.